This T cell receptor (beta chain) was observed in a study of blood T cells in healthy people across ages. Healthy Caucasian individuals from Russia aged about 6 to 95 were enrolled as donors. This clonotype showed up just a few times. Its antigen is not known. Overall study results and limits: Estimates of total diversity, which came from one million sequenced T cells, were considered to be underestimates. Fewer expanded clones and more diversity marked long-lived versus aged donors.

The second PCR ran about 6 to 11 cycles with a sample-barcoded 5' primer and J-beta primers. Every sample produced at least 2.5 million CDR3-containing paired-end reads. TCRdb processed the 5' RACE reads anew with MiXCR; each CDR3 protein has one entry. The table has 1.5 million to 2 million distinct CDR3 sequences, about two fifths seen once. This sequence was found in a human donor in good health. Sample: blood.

The CDR3 nucleotides read TGTGCCAGCAGTTTTGTCCGATTGAATAGCAATCAGCCCCAGCATTTT. Amino acids: CASSFVRLNSNQPQHF. The rearrangement joins TRBV12-3 or TRBV12-4 to TRBJ1-5, with D unclear. Trimming shortened V by 3 bases and J by 0 bases, and 12 bases separated the two germline ends. The CDR3 is 16 amino acids.